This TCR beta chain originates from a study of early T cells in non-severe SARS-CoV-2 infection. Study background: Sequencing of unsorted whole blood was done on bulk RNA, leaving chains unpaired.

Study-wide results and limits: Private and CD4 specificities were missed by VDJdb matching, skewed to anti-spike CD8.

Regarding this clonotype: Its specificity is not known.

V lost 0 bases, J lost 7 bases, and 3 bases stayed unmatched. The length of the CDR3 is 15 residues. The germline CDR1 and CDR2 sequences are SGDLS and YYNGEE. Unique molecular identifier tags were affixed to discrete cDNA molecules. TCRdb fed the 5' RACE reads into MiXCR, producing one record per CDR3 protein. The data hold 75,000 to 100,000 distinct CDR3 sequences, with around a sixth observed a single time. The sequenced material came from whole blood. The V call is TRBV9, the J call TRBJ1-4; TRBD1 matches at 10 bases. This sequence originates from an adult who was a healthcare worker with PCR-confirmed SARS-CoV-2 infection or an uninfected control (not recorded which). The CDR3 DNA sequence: TGTGCCAGCAGCGTAGCGGACAGGGGGAGTGAAAAACTGTTTTTT. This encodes CASSVADRGSEKLFF.